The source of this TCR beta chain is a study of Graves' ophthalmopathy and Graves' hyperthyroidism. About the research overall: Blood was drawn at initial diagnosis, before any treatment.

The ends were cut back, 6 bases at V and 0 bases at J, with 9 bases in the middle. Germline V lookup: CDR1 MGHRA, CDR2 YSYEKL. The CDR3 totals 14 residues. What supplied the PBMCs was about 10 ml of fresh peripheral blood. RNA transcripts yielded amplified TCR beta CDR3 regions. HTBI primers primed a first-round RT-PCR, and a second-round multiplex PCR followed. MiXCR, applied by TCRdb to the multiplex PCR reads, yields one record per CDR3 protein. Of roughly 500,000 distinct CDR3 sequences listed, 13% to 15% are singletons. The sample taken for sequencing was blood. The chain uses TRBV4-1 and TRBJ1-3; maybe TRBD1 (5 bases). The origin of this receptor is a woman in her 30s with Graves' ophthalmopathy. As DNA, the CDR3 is TGCGCCAGCAGGAGGGACCCCTCTGGAAACACCATATATTTT. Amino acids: CASRRDPSGNTIYF.